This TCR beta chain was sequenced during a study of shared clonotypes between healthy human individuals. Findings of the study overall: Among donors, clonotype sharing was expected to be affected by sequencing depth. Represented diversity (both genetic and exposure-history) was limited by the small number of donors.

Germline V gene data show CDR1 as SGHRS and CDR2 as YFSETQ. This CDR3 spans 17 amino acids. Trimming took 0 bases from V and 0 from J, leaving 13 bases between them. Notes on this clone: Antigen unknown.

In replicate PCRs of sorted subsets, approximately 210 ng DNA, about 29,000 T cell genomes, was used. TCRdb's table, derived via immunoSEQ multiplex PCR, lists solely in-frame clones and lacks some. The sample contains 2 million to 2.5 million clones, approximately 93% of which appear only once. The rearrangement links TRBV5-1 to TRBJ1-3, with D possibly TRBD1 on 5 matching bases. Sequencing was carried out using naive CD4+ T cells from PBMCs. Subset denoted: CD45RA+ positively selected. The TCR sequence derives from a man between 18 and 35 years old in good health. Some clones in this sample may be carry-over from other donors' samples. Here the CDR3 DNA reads TGCGCCAGCAGCTTGGGTGGCACTGGGGGCTCTGGAAACACCATATATTTT. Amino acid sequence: CASSLGGTGGSGNTIYF.